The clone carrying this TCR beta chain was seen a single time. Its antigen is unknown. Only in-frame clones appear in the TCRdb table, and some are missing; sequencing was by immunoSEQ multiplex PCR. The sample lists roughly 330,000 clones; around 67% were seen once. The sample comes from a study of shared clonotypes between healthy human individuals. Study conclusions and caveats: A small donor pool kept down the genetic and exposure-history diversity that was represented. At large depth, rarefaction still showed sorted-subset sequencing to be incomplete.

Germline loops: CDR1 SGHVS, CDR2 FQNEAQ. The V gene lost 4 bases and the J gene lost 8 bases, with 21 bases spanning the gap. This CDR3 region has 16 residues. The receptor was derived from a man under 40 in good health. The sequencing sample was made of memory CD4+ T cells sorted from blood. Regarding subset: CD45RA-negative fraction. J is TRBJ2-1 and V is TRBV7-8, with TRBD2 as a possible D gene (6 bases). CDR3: CASSSNAGLVGDEQFF. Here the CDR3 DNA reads TGTGCCAGCAGCTCGAACGCGGGGCTAGTGGGGGATGAGCAGTTCTTC. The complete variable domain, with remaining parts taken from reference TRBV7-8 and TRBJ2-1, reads GAGVSQSPRYKVAKRGQDVALRCDPISGHVSLFWYQQALGQGPEFLTYFQNEAQLDKSGLPSDRFFAERPEGSVSTLKIQRTQQEDSAVYLCASSSNAGLVGDEQFFGPGTRLTVL.